The clone carrying this TCR beta chain was observed many times. What it binds is not known. Attached unique molecular identifiers marked individual cDNA molecules. TCRdb re-analysed the 5' RACE reads in MiXCR, keeping a single row per CDR3 protein. The data show around 82,000 distinct CDR3 sequences, with around 10% seen just once and about 4.8% held by the top ten. J gave up 7 bases and V 7 bases, and 10 bases lay outside the gene matches. In germline, CDR1 is MNHNS, CDR2 SASEGT. This CDR3 spans 15 amino acids. The sample comes from a study of early T cells in non-severe SARS-CoV-2 infection. Looking at the study overall: Sequencing targeted bulk RNA from unsorted whole blood, leaving chains unpaired.

Notes on the study in general: Clonotype matching in VDJdb favored anti-spike CD8 responses and did not capture private and CD4 specificities.

The gene calls are TRBV6-1 and TRBJ1-5, with 10 nucleotides matching TRBD1. This sequence originates from an adult who was a healthcare worker with PCR-confirmed SARS-CoV-2 infection or an uninfected control (not recorded which). Sequenced input: whole blood. The CDR3 reads CASTSGGQGSQPQHF. CDR3 coding DNA: TGTGCCAGCACCTCCGGGGGACAGGGGAGCCAGCCCCAGCATTTT.